Sequencing of this TCR beta chain was carried out in a study of cytomegalovirus exposure and HLA in healthy donors. In regard to this clone: As yet, its antigen is unknown.

Regarding the study as a whole: V- and J-gene trimming of TCR beta was linked (in a later analysis) to a missense DCLRE1C variant.

Primers for the PCR totalled 60 Vbeta and 13 Jbeta. Clones were sequenced by immunoSEQ multiplex PCR, and TCRdb holds only the in-frame ones, with some missing. The sample yields 100,000 to 150,000 clones, 75% to 85% seen once. The CDR3 consists of 16 residues. Trimming at V came to 3 bases and at J to 8 bases, leaving 12 bases not matched to a gene. The germline CDR1 and CDR2 sequences are LNHDA and SQIVND (reference sequence). The clonotype originates from a man aged 30 to 39 in good health and CMV-seropositive. The J gene is TRBJ1-4, the V gene TRBV19; 7 bases line up with TRBD1. Sequenced material: PBMCs. The CDR3 coding sequence is TGTGCCAGTAGTATCCTCCCAGGGGGAAAGAGGGAAAAACTGTTTTTT. Amino acid sequence: CASSILPGGKREKLFF.